The text below deals with one T cell receptor (beta chain). Its antigen is currently unknown. These data originate in a study of T-cell memory formation after mild COVID-19. Notes on the study in general: Later expanders leaned CD4+, whereas day 15 to 85 contracting clones were balanced CD4/CD8. Contracting CD4+ clones were located mainly in CM and EM, and CD8+ clones in EMRA.

Using its own MiXCR run on the 5' RACE reads, TCRdb lists one record per CDR3 protein. The profile shows 350,000 to 450,000 distinct CDR3 sequences, 20% to 25% of them singletons. The CDR3 has 15 residues. Germline V gene lookup returns CDR1 LNHDA and CDR2 SQIVND (reference sequence). The V and J ends lost 3 bases and 2 bases, in that order; junction bases with no gene match: 5. The chain has TRBV19 and TRBJ2-5; 8 bases align to TRBD1. What was sequenced was PBMCs or a T cell subset sorted from them (not recorded which). The sequence derives from an adult woman who had mild COVID-19 (a few samples of this study predate the infection). Cell type and time point are not known. CDR3 sequence: CASSIWGTGQETQYF. The CDR3 nucleotides are TGTGCCAGTAGTATTTGGGGGACAGGTCAAGAGACCCAGTACTTC.